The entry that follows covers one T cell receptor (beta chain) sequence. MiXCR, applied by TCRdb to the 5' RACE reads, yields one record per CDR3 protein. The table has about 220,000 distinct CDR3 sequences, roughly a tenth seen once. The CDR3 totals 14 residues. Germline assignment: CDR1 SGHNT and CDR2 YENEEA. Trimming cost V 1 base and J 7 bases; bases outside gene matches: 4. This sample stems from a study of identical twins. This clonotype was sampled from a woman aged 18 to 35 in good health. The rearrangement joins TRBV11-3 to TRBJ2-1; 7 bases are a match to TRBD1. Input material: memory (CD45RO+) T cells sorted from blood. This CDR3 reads CASSLGGTANEQFF. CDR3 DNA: TGTGCCAGCAGCTTAGGGGGGACAGCTAATGAGCAGTTCTTC.